The sequence of this T cell receptor (beta chain) was determined in a study of T cell responses to AZD1222 COVID-19 vaccine. Broader study findings: Sampling that yielded the repertoires occurred only after the peak T cell response.

Details on this clone: The antigen is not known.

J was trimmed by 5 bases and V by 4 bases; bases with no gene match: 8. This CDR3 has 15 amino acids. CDR1 and CDR2 (germline): ENHRY, SYGVKD. The protocol was immunoSEQ multiplex PCR, while the TCRdb copy is restricted to in-frame clones and leaves out a portion. The sample lists 83,000 or so clones, roughly 90% occurring once. V gene TRBV10-3 combines with J gene TRBJ2-5; TRBD2 aligns across 9 bases. The clonotype originates from an adult who received the AZD1222 COVID-19 vaccine. The source was peripheral blood, collected 28 days after the second AZD1222 dose. CDR3 in amino acids: CAISAGTSQAETQYF. In nucleotides, the CDR3 is TGTGCCATCAGTGCGGGGACTAGCCAAGCGGAGACCCAGTACTTC.